The sequence of this T cell receptor beta chain was determined in a study of T cells in Graves' hyperthyroidism and ophthalmopathy. Points from the study as a whole: Through a model of 13 V-J features, ophthalmopathy was separated from stable hyperthyroidism. Blood also contained most expanded thyroid clonotypes above 0.001.

V lost 1 base and J lost 5, with 12 bases in between. The germline CDR1 and CDR2 sequences are LNHNV and YYDKDF (reference sequence). The CDR3 runs 14 residues. In the case of this clonotype: Its matching antigen is unknown.

TCR beta CDR3 regions were amplified from RNA. The HTBI primer set served for first-round RT-PCR of the TCR CDR3. TCRdb used MiXCR to reprocess the multiplex PCR reads, holding one entry per CDR3 protein. The sample holds 450,000 to 700,000 distinct CDR3 sequences, 46% seen once. Lactation, pregnancy, other autoimmune disease or uncontrolled infection led to exclusion of patients. Sequencing was performed on peripheral blood or thyroid tissue (not recorded which). The chain combines TRBV15 with TRBJ2-7; possibly TRBD2 for D (5 bases). The source of this sequence is an adult woman with Graves' disease, either hyperthyroidism or ophthalmopathy (not recorded which). The CDR3 nucleotides are TGTGCCACCAGCAGAGTAAGCGAGGGCCACGAGCAGTACTTC. Encoded protein: CATSRVSEGHEQYF.